This TCR beta chain is from a study of T cells in Graves' hyperthyroidism and ophthalmopathy. This clonotype was counted at least ten times. Its antigen is not identified. Patients affected by ophthalmopathy presented a Clinical Activity Score of at least 3, a NOSPECS grade of at least 4, and disease duration below 3 months. The CDR3 covers 15 residues. The V and J ends lost 3 bases and 0 bases respectively, with 11 bases between them. Germline-derived CDR1 and CDR2 are SEHNR and FQNEAQ (reference sequence). Amplification yielded TCR beta CDR3 regions, with RNA transcripts as the source. First-round RT-PCR of the TCR CDR3 relied on the HTBI primer set. TCRdb re-analysed the multiplex PCR reads in MiXCR, keeping a single row per CDR3 protein. The table lists a few hundred thousand distinct CDR3 sequences, about 18% of them singletons. General observations from the study: Clonotypes that were expanded in thyroid above 0.001 mostly appeared in blood too.

Sequencing was done on a sample of blood. The rearrangement uses TRBV7-9 and TRBJ1-1; D perhaps matches TRBD1 (5 bases). The origin of this receptor is a man aged 18 to 29 with Graves' ophthalmopathy. CDR3 region: CASSLTATMNTEAFF. The CDR3, as DNA: TGTGCCAGCAGCTTGACAGCTACCATGAACACTGAAGCTTTCTTT. Drawing the rest from reference TRBV7-9 and TRBJ1-1, the complete variable domain is DTGVSQNPRHKITKRGQNVTFRCDPISEHNRLYWYRQTLGQGPEFLTYFQNEAQLEKSRLLSDRFSAERPKGSFSTLEIQRTEQGDSAMYLCASSLTATMNTEAFFGQGTRLTVV.